A selection of T cell receptor beta chains follows, all from one sample in a study of blood T cell repertoires in COVID-19. Generated by immunoSEQ multiplex PCR, the TCRdb table keeps only in-frame clones and is missing some. The sample lists 450,000 to 500,000 clones, 80% to 90% occurring once. Source material: peripheral blood. Receptors originate from a human donor in a cohort sampled during active COVID-19. Both conserved end residues are part of each CDR3. D genes are given only for firm matches. Some rows mark clone size as missing; the rest say once, few, many or name a class of expanded clone.

D,J,size,V,DNA,CDR3
TRBD1,TRBJ1-1,-,TRBV5-1,TGCGCCAGCAGCTTGGCCCCGGGACAGGGGGACGGCACTGAAGCTTTCTTT,CASSLAPGQGDGTEAFF
TRBD2,TRBJ2-1,-,TRBV6-5,TGTGCCAGCAGACAATCCGGGACTAGGGCCCATGAGCAGTTCTTC,CASRQSGTRAHEQFF
TRBD1,TRBJ2-7,-,TRBV3-1/TRBV3-2,TGTGCCAGCAGCCAAATGCCCCCCGGGACAGGGGTTTACGAGCAGTACTTC,CASSQMPPGTGVYEQYF
TRBD2,TRBJ2-3,-,TRBV10-3,TGTGCCATCGGTGGACTAGCGGCCACAGATACGCAGTATTTT,CAIGGLAATDTQYF
-,TRBJ1-4,-,TRBV10-3,TGTGCCATCAGTGACAGCGGACCAACTAATGAAAAACTGTTTTTT,CAISDSGPTNEKLFF
-,TRBJ2-2,-,TRBV5-1,TGCGCCAGCAGCTTGGATCGGAACACCGGGGAGCTGTTTTTT,CASSLDRNTGELFF
-,TRBJ2-7,-,TRBV9,TGTGCCAGCAGCCCCTCCGGAGGGGCACTTATCTACGAGCAGTACTTC,CASSPSGGALIYEQYF
TRBD2,TRBJ2-3,-,TRBV7-7,TGTGCTAGCAGCCCCACTAGCGAGACAGATACGCAGTATTTT,CASSPTSETDTQYF
TRBD2,TRBJ2-7,few,TRBV7-2,TGTGCCAGCAGCCTTACGAGCGGGAGCAACTACGAGCAGTACTTC,CASSLTSGSNYEQYF
-,TRBJ1-1,once,TRBV7-3,TGTGCCAGCAGCTTAACCTCTCTTCAGGGCACTGAAGCTTTCTTT,CASSLTSLQGTEAFF
-,TRBJ2-5,-,TRBV30,TGTGCCTGGAGTCGGAGGAGACCAGGGACCCAGTACTTC,CAWSRRRPGTQYF
-,TRBJ1-1,-,TRBV12-2,TGTGCAAGTCGCTCCGGGACAGCGAACACTGAAGCTTTCTTT,CASRSGTANTEAFF
-,TRBJ1-6,once,TRBV28,TGTGCCAGCAGTTTACTGGGGGGTAATAATTCACCCCTCCACTTT,CASSLLGGNNSPLHF
TRBD1,TRBJ2-5,-,TRBV9,TGTGCCAGCAGCGGGGGACAGGGGAAGGGTGAGACCCAGTACTTC,CASSGGQGKGETQYF
TRBD1,TRBJ1-2,-,TRBV5-6,TGTGCCAGCAGCCGGGGCCCAGGGGGTAACTATGGCTACACCTTC,CASSRGPGGNYGYTF
-,TRBJ1-2,-,TRBV30,TGTGCCTGGAGTAGGGGTACCTTGCGGGGCTACACCTTC,CAWSRGTLRGYTF
-,TRBJ2-3,-,TRBV3-1/TRBV3-2,TGTGCCAGCAGCCAACTGACGGGACTTGGTACGCAGTATTTT,CASSQLTGLGTQYF
TRBD2,TRBJ2-1,-,TRBV27,TGTGCCAGCAGTGTTAGCGGGAGCTCCTACAATGAGCAGTTCTTC,CASSVSGSSYNEQFF
TRBD2,TRBJ2-2,-,TRBV19,TGTGCCAGTTCCAAGTGGGCTAGCGGTGCGAACACCGGGGAGCTGTTTTTT,CASSKWASGANTGELFF
TRBD2,TRBJ2-1,-,TRBV6-2/TRBV6-3,TGTGCCAGCAGTTACGGACTAGCGGGGACTTCCAATGAGCAGTTCTTC,CASSYGLAGTSNEQFF
TRBD2,TRBJ2-1,-,TRBV5-1,TGCGCCAGCAGCCCGGGGACTAGCGGGAGTCACAATGAGCAGTTCTTC,CASSPGTSGSHNEQFF
TRBD2,TRBJ2-5,-,TRBV24-1,TGTGCCACCAGTTATGGTAGCGGGAGGCTCGAGACCCAGTACTTC,CATSYGSGRLETQYF
TRBD2,TRBJ2-1,-,TRBV4-1,TGCGCCAGCAGCCAAGATCGGGTTAGCGGGAGTGGTAATGAGCAGTTCTTC,CASSQDRVSGSGNEQFF
-,TRBJ2-1,-,TRBV3-1/TRBV3-2,TGTGCCAGCAGCCAACATTGGGGAGGTTCAGCCTACAATGAGCAGTTCTTC,CASSQHWGGSAYNEQFF
-,TRBJ2-7,-,TRBV6-5,TGTGCCAGCAGTTACCGACAGGTCGACCGCTCCTACGAGCAGTACTTC,CASSYRQVDRSYEQYF
-,TRBJ1-1,once,TRBV29-1,TGCAGCGTTGAAGGGGGGGGCGTGAACACTGAAGCTTTCTTT,CSVEGGGVNTEAFF
-,TRBJ2-3,-,TRBV7-9,TGTGCCAGCAGCTCCCGGGTGCTAGCGCATCCGGATACGCAGTATTTT,CASSSRVLAHPDTQYF
-,TRBJ2-5,-,TRBV27,TGTGCCAGCAGTTCCCTAGCTGTACAAGAGACCCAGTACTTC,CASSSLAVQETQYF
-,TRBJ1-1,-,TRBV18,TGTGCCAGCTCATTACAGAACACTGAAGCTTTCTTT,CASSLQNTEAFF
TRBD1,TRBJ1-2,-,TRBV4-2,TGTGCCAGCAGCCAAGATGGGACAGGGGCCGGCGACCGCTACACCTTC,CASSQDGTGAGDRYTF
-,TRBJ1-3,once,TRBV30,TGTGCCTGGAGTGGGACAGCCTTTGGAAACACCATATATTTT,CAWSGTAFGNTIYF
TRBD2,TRBJ2-3,-,TRBV5-1,TGCGCCAGCAGCTTGGGGCTAGCGGGAGGGCCGGAGGATACGCAGTATTTT,CASSLGLAGGPEDTQYF
-,TRBJ1-5,once,TRBV14,TGTGCCAGCAGTCCGACGGGAAATCAGCCCCAGCATTTT,CASSPTGNQPQHF
-,TRBJ1-5,-,TRBV27,TGTGCCAGCAGTCACGGGACAATTGACCTTAGGAATCAGCCCCAGCATTTT,CASSHGTIDLRNQPQHF
-,TRBJ2-1,-,TRBV6-1,TGTGCCAGCAGTGAAGTGGTTAGCGACTACAATGAGCAGTTCTTC,CASSEVVSDYNEQFF
-,TRBJ1-5,-,TRBV6-1,TGTGCCAGCAGTGAACAGGGATTGGGGAGCAATCAGCCCCAGCATTTT,CASSEQGLGSNQPQHF